This TCR beta chain was recovered during a study of CD8 T cells in Susac syndrome. General study points: Susac syndrome CD4+ T cell repertoires showed no clonal expansion.

Points on this clonotype: Its antigen remains unknown.

Random-hexamer reverse transcription was applied to about 0.45 to 1 ug RNA. The method of amplification for TCR beta CDR3 was immunoSEQ multiplex PCR, covering 54 Vbeta and 13 Jbeta. TCRdb redid the calling of the immunoSEQ multiplex PCR reads with MiXCR, one entry per CDR3 protein. The sample includes 95,000 to 150,000 distinct CDR3 sequences, approximately 96% of them seen just once. J was trimmed by 6 bases and V by 7 bases; bases with no gene match: 12. Germline values: CDR1 SQVTM, CDR2 ANQGSEA. The CDR3 sequence is 15 residues long. From blood CD8+ and CD4+ T cells, the TCR beta chain was sequenced.

The TCR originated in a human donor with Susac syndrome. The rearrangement links TRBV29-1 to TRBJ1-4, with 9 bases aligning to TRBD1. Sequenced material: CD4+ T cells from PBMCs. The CDR3 region has the DNA TGCAGCGCCCAGGGAGGGGGACAGGGATATGAAAAACTGTTTTTT. This sequence encodes CSAQGGGQGYEKLFF.